The clone carrying this T cell receptor (beta chain) was recorded only once. Trimming removed 3 bases at V and 4 bases at J, with 12 bases between. CDR1 is SNHLY and CDR2 is FYNNEI in the germline V gene. This CDR3 is 14 amino acids long. Measured with immunoSEQ multiplex PCR; TCRdb has only the in-frame clones, and not every one. The table records about 85,000 clones, 70% to 90% of them present only once. The entry originates in a study of T cell responses to AZD1222 COVID-19 vaccine. This clonotype originated in an adult in good health. This chain connects TRBV2 to TRBJ1-1; D is uncertain. The sample in question was peripheral blood, obtained on day 0 of AZD1222 vaccination. CDR3 amino acids: CASSEEAMSTEAFF. CDR3 nucleotides: TGTGCCAGCAGTGAGGAGGCCATGAGCACTGAAGCTTTCTTT. The variable domain in full, with the rest retrieved from reference TRBV2 and TRBJ1-1, is EPEVTQTPSHQVTQMGQEVILRCVPISNHLYFYWYRQILGQKVEFLVSFYNNEISEKSEIFDDQFSVERPDGSNFTLKIRSTKLEDSAMYFCASSEEAMSTEAFFGQGTRLTVV.